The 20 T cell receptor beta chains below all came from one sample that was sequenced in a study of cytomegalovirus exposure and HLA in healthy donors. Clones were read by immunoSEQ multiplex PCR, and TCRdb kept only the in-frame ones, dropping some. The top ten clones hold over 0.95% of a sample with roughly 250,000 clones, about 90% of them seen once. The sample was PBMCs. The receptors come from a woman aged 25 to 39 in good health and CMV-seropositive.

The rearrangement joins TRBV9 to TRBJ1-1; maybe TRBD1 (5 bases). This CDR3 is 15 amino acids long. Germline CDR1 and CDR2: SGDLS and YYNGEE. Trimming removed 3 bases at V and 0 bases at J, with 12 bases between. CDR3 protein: CASSDQDMLNTEAFF. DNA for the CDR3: TGTGCCAGCAGCGACCAGGACATGTTGAACACTGAAGCTTTCTTT.

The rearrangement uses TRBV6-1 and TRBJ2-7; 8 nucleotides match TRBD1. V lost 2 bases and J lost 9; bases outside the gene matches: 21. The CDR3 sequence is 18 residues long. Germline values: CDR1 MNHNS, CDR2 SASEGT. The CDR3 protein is CASSERNWYGQGEFRQYF. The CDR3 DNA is TGTGCCAGCAGTGAAAGAAATTGGTACGGACAGGGAGAGTTCAGGCAGTACTTC.

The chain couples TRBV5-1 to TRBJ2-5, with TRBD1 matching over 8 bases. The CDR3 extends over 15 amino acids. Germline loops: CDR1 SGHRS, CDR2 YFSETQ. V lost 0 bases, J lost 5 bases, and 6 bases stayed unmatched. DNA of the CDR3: TGCGCCAGCAGCTTGGTCCCAGGGGGCGGGGAGACCCAGTACTTC. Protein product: CASSLVPGGGETQYF.

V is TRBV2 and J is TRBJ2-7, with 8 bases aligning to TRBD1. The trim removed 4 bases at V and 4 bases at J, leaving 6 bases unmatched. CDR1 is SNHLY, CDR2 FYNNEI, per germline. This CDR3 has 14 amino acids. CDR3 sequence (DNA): TGTGCCAGCAGTGTAGCAGGGGGCTCTTACGAGCAGTACTTC. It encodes CASSVAGGSYEQYF.

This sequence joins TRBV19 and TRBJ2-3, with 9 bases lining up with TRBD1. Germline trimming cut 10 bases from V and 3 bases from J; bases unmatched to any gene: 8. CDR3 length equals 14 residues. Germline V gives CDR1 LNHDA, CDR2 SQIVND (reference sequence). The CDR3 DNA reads TGTGCCACCAGGACGGACAGGGGTACAGATACGCAGTATTTT. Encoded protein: CATRTDRGTDTQYF.

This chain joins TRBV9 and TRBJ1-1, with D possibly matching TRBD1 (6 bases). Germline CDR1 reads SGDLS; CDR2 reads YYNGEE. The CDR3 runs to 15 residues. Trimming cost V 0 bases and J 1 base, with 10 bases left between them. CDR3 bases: TGTGCCAGCAGCGTAGAAGGGGGACCGAACACTGAAGCTTTCTTT. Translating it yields CASSVEGGPNTEAFF.

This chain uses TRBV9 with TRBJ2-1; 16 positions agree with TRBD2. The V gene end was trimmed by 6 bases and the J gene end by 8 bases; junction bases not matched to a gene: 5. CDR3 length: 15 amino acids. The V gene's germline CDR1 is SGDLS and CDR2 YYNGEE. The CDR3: CASTEGTSGRDEQFF. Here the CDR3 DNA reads TGTGCCAGCACCGAAGGGACTAGCGGGAGGGATGAGCAGTTCTTC. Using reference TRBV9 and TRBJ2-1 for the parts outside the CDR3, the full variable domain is DSGVTQTPKHLITATGQRVTLRCSPRSGDLSVYWYQQSLDQGLQFLIQYYNGEERAKGNILERFSAQQFPDLHSELNLSSLELGDSALYFCASTEGTSGRDEQFFGPGTRLTVL.

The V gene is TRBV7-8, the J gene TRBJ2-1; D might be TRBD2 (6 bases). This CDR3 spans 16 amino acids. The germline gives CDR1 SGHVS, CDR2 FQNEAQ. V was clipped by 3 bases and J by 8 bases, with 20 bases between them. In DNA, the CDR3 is TGTGCCAGCAGCTTTACGGTTGGGGGGAGAGGTCATGAGCAGTTCTTC. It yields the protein CASSFTVGGRGHEQFF. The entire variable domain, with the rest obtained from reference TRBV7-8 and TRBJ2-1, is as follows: GAGVSQSPRYKVAKRGQDVALRCDPISGHVSLFWYQQALGQGPEFLTYFQNEAQLDKSGLPSDRFFAERPEGSVSTLKIQRTQQEDSAVYLCASSFTVGGRGHEQFFGPGTRLTVL.

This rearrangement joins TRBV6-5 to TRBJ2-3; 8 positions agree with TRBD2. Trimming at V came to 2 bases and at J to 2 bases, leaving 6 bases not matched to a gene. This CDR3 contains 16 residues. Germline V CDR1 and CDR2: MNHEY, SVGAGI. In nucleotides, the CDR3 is TGTGCCAGCAGTTACCTCAGCGGGAGTCCCACAGATACGCAGTATTTT. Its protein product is CASSYLSGSPTDTQYF.

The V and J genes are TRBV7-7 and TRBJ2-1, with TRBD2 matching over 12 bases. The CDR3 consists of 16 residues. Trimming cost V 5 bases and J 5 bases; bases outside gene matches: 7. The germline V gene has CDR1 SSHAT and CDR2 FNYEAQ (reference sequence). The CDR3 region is CASSVSLAGGDNEQFF. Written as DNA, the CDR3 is TGTGCCAGCAGCGTTTCTCTAGCGGGAGGGGACAATGAGCAGTTCTTC.

CDR3 in amino acids: CASSEGPAPEAFF. In DNA form, the CDR3 reads TGTGCCAGCAGTGAAGGCCCAGCGCCAGAAGCTTTCTTT. The chain uses TRBV2 and TRBJ1-1, with D hard to call. The V and J ends lost 1 base and 8 bases respectively, with 11 bases between them. Looked up from germline, CDR1 is SNHLY and CDR2 is FYNNEI. The CDR3 loop spans 13 amino acids.

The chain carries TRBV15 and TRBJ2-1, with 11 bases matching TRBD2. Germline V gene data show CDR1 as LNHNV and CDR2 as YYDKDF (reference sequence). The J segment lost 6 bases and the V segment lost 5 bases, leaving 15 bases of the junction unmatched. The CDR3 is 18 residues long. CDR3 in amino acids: CATSPGRTSGRLGNEQFF. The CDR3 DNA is TGTGCCACCAGCCCGGGGAGAACTAGCGGGAGATTGGGCAATGAGCAGTTCTTC.

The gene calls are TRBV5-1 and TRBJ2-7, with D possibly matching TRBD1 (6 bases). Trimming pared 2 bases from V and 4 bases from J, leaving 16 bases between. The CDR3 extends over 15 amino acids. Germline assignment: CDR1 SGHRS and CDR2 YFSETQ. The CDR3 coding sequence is TGCGCCAGCAGCTTAAAAAACAGGGACCCATACGAGCAGTACTTC. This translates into CASSLKNRDPYEQYF. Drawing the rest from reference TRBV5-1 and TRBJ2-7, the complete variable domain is KAGVTQTPRYLIKTRGQQVTLSCSPISGHRSVSWYQQTPGQGLQFLFEYFSETQRNKGNFPGRFSGRQFSNSRSEMNVSTLELGDSALYLCASSLKNRDPYEQYFGPGTRLTVT.

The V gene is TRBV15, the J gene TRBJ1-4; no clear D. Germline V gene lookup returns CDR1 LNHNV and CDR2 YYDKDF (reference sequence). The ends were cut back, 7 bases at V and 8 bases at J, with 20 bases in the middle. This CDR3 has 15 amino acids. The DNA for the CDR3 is TGTGCCACCAACCCAACAGCCACTTCTGGGGAAAAACTGTTTTTT. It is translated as CATNPTATSGEKLFF.

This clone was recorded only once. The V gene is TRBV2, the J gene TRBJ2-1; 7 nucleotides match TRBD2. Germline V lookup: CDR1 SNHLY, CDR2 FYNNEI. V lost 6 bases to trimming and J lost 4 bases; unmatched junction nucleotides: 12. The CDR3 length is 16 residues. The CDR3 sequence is CASSDPGVAGYNEQFF. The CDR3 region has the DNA TGTGCCAGCAGCGACCCGGGGGTAGCGGGTTACAATGAGCAGTTCTTC. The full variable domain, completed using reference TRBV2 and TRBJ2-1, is EPEVTQTPSHQVTQMGQEVILRCVPISNHLYFYWYRQILGQKVEFLVSFYNNEISEKSEIFDDQFSVERPDGSNFTLKIRSTKLEDSAMYFCASSDPGVAGYNEQFFGPGTRLTVL.

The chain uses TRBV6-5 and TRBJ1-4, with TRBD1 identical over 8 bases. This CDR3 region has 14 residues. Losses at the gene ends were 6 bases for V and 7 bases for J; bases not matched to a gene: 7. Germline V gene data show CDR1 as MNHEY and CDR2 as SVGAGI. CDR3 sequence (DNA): TGTGCCAGCAGCCAACAGGGGGGTGGTGAAAAACTGTTTTTT. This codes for CASSQQGGGEKLFF.

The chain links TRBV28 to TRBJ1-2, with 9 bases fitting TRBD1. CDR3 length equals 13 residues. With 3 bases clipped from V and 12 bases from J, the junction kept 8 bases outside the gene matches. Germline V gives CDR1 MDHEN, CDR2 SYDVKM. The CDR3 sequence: CASSFTGGRSNTF. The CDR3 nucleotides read TGTGCCAGCAGTTTTACAGGGGGCCGTTCAAACACCTTC.

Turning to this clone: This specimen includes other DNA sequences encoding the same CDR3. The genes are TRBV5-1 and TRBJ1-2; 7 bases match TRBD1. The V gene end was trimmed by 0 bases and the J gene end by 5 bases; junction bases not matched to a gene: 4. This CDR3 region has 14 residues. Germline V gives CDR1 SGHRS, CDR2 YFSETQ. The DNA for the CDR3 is TGCGCCAGCAGCTTGGACAGGGGAGGATATGGCTACACCTTC. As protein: CASSLDRGGYGYTF.

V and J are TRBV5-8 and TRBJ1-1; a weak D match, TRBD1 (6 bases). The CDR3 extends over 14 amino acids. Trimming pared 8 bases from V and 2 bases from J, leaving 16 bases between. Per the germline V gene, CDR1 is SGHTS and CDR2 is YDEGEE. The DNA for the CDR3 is TGTGCCAGAAACCTCGGGGGGCTCAACACTGAAGCTTTCTTT. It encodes CARNLGGLNTEAFF. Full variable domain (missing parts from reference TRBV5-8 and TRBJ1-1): EAGVTQSPTHLIKTRGQQATLRCSPISGHTSVYWYQQALGLGLQFLLWYDEGEERNRGNFPPRFSGRQFPNYSSELNVNALELEDSALYLCARNLGGLNTEAFFGQGTRLTVV.

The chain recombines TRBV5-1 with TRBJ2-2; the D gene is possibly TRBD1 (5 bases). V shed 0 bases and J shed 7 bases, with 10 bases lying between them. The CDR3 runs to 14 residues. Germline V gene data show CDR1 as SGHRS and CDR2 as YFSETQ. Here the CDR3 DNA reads TGCGCCAGCAGCTTGGTTGTGGGGCTCGGGGAGCTGTTTTTT. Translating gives CASSLVVGLGELFF. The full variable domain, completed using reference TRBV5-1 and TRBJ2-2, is KAGVTQTPRYLIKTRGQQVTLSCSPISGHRSVSWYQQTPGQGLQFLFEYFSETQRNKGNFPGRFSGRQFSNSRSEMNVSTLELGDSALYLCASSLVVGLGELFFGEGSRLTVL.